Following are 30 T cell receptor beta chains from one sample sequenced in a study of cytomegalovirus exposure and HLA in healthy donors. 60 Vbeta and 13 Jbeta primers were used in PCR. Sequencing used immunoSEQ multiplex PCR; TCRdb keeps in-frame clones, though not all of them. Here the sample spans approximately 140,000 clones, around three quarters being singletons. The sequencing input was PBMCs. These receptor sequences come from a woman aged 40 to 50 in good health and CMV-seropositive.

The chain combines TRBV5-1 with TRBJ1-2; D is ambiguous. The V gene's germline CDR1 is SGHRS and CDR2 YFSETQ. Deletions cut 0 bases from V and 4 bases from J, with 10 bases between. CDR3 length: 14 residues. The CDR3 coding sequence is TGCGCCAGCAGCTTGGGGCAGTCTAGCTATGGCTACACCTTC. Encoded protein: CASSLGQSSYGYTF.

This clone was recorded a few times. V is TRBV2 and J is TRBJ1-3, with TRBD1 as a possible D gene (5 bases). CDR1 SNHLY and CDR2 FYNNEI come from the germline V gene. Trimming took 3 bases from V and 1 from J, leaving 28 bases between them. The CDR3 length is 21 residues. Here the CDR3 DNA reads TGTGCCAGCAGTGATCCGACGGGACTAGAAGTTGGGGTCACATCTGGAAACACCATATATTTT. It translates to CASSDPTGLEVGVTSGNTIYF.

CDR3 nucleotides: TGTGCCAGCAGTGAGTGGTGGGACAGGGAGGTAGGCTACACCTTC. Translating it yields CASSEWWDREVGYTF. The V gene is TRBV6-1, the J gene TRBJ1-2; TRBD1 matches 9 bases. The junction had 10 bases not matched to a gene; V was cut back by 3 bases and J by 8 bases. From germline, CDR1 is MNHNS and CDR2 SASEGT. The CDR3 is 15 residues long.

This chain's CDR3 is CASSQEFFPIRVAKNIQYF. CDR3 nucleotides: TGCGCCAGCAGCCAAGAATTTTTTCCCATCCGCGTAGCCAAAAACATTCAGTACTTC. This chain joins TRBV4-1 and TRBJ2-4, with unresolved D. The CDR3 contains 19 residues. Trimming left V 0 bases short and J 0 bases short, with 18 bases between. Germline values: CDR1 MGHRA, CDR2 YSYEKL.

The sample holds a few counts of this clone. The CDR3 reads CASSKGTGAVGETQYF. The CDR3 DNA reads TGTGCCAGCAGCAAGGGGACAGGGGCCGTCGGGGAGACCCAGTACTTC. The chain joins TRBV9 to TRBJ2-5; TRBD1 aligns across 10 bases. The CDR3 is 16 residues long. Germline values: CDR1 SGDLS, CDR2 YYNGEE. V was clipped by 4 bases and J by 5 bases; unmatched bases: 11.

This clone appeared a few times. The chain has TRBV18 and TRBJ1-6, with 9 positions matching TRBD1. The CDR3 spans 15 residues. Germline V gene lookup returns CDR1 KGHSH and CDR2 LQKENI. V lost 3 bases to trimming and J lost 9 bases; unmatched junction nucleotides: 6. The CDR3 loop reads CASSPMDRGGSPLHF. The DNA of the CDR3 is TGTGCCAGCTCACCTATGGACAGGGGCGGTTCACCCCTCCACTTT. Together with reference TRBV18 and TRBJ1-6, the CDR3 gives the full variable domain: NAGVMQNPRHLVRRRGQEARLRCSPMKGHSHVYWYRQLPEEGLKFMVYLQKENIIDESGMPKERFSAEFPKEGPSILRIQQVVRGDSAAYFCASSPMDRGGSPLHFGNGTRLTVT.

The chain has TRBV19 and TRBJ2-7; D is perhaps TRBD2 (6 bases). The CDR3 totals 15 residues. V was cut by 3 bases and J by 2 bases, with 14 bases left in between. Germline V CDR1 and CDR2: LNHDA, SQIVND (reference sequence). This chain's CDR3 is CASSIFPSAAYEQYF. CDR3 coding DNA: TGTGCCAGTAGTATTTTTCCTAGCGCGGCCTACGAGCAGTACTTC.

The rearrangement links TRBV19 to TRBJ1-2; D gene uncertain. Germline CDR1 and CDR2: LNHDA and SQIVND (reference sequence). The CDR3 loop spans 14 amino acids. The V gene lost 2 bases and the J gene lost 4 bases, with 11 bases spanning the gap. CDR3 nucleotide sequence: TGTGCCAGTAGTATAAGGGAGAGGGCCTATGGCTACACCTTC. Translating it yields CASSIRERAYGYTF.

This chain links TRBV2 with TRBJ1-5; D uncertain. This CDR3 spans 13 amino acids. Trimming cost V 6 bases and J 3 bases, with 9 bases left between them. CDR1 is SNHLY and CDR2 is FYNNEI in the germline V gene. The CDR3 DNA is TGTGCCAGCAGCGGGGAGAACAATCAGCCCCAGCATTTT. This encodes CASSGENNQPQHF.

The table lists this clone with a count of one. The V gene is TRBV18, the J gene TRBJ1-1; D not resolved. The CDR3 sequence is 13 residues long. Germline CDR1 and CDR2: KGHSH and LQKENI. The V end was cut by 5 bases, the J end by 1 base, with 8 bases between. CDR3 residues: CASSLVENTEAFF. The CDR3 bases are TGTGCCAGCTCATTGGTAGAGAACACTGAAGCTTTCTTT. Full variable domain (rest looked up from reference TRBV18 and TRBJ1-1): NAGVMQNPRHLVRRRGQEARLRCSPMKGHSHVYWYRQLPEEGLKFMVYLQKENIIDESGMPKERFSAEFPKEGPSILRIQQVVRGDSAAYFCASSLVENTEAFFGQGTRLTVV.

V is TRBV29-1 and J is TRBJ1-2, with D tentatively TRBD1 (5 bases). Germline V lookup: CDR1 SQVTM, CDR2 ANQGSEA. V dropped 0 bases and J dropped 1 base, with 12 bases sitting between them. The CDR3 is 15 residues long. The CDR3 DNA reads TGCAGCGTTGAAGATGTAGCGGGACTTAACTATGGCTACACCTTC. It specifies CSVEDVAGLNYGYTF.

This chain joins TRBV6-1 and TRBJ2-4; 7 bases fit TRBD1. Unmatched junction bases numbered 7, after V lost 4 bases and J lost 4 bases. The germline V gene has CDR1 MNHNS and CDR2 SASEGT. This CDR3 comprises 15 residues. The CDR3, as DNA: TGTGCCAGCAGTGCTTCTGACAGGGTGAAAAACATTCAGTACTTC. Translating it yields CASSASDRVKNIQYF.

The chain uses TRBV5-1 and TRBJ2-7; D unclear. Germline-derived CDR1 and CDR2 are SGHRS and YFSETQ. The CDR3 runs 13 residues. V lost 0 bases, J lost 6 bases, and 10 bases lay in between. CDR3 residues: CASSLVSVGEQYF. The CDR3 coding sequence is TGCGCCAGCAGCTTGGTAAGCGTGGGCGAGCAGTACTTC.

CDR3 sequence (DNA): TGCGCCAGCAGCCAACGGGACTCGAACACTGAAGCTTTCTTT. Protein product: CASSQRDSNTEAFF. The V gene is TRBV5-1, the J gene TRBJ1-1; D possibly corresponds to TRBD1 (5 bases). The V and J ends lost 4 bases and 1 base respectively, with 11 bases between them. Per germline, CDR1 SGHRS and CDR2 YFSETQ. The CDR3 is 14 amino acids. The variable domain in full, with the rest retrieved from reference TRBV5-1 and TRBJ1-1, is KAGVTQTPRYLIKTRGQQVTLSCSPISGHRSVSWYQQTPGQGLQFLFEYFSETQRNKGNFPGRFSGRQFSNSRSEMNVSTLELGDSALYLCASSQRDSNTEAFFGQGTRLTVV.

Notes on this clone: The same CDR3 arises from other DNA sequences in this sample as well. The chain carries TRBV7-3 and TRBJ2-2; TRBD1 matches at 7 bases. Germline CDR1 is SGHTA and CDR2 is FQGTGA. V lost 2 bases and J lost 6; bases outside the gene matches: 0. This CDR3 has 13 amino acids. The CDR3 loop is CASSLQGAGELFF. Here the CDR3 DNA reads TGTGCCAGCAGCTTACAGGGGGCCGGGGAGCTGTTTTTT.

V gene TRBV19 combines with J gene TRBJ1-5; D is ambiguous. V dropped 5 bases and J dropped 2 bases, with 13 bases sitting between them. Per germline, CDR1 LNHDA and CDR2 SQIVND (reference sequence). The CDR3 runs to 15 residues. The CDR3 DNA sequence: TGTGCCAGTAGTTGGGGAGCCCTGGGCAATCAGCCCCAGCATTTT. Amino acids: CASSWGALGNQPQHF.

V gene TRBV29-1 combines with J gene TRBJ1-2; tentatively, D is TRBD1 (6 bases). The germline V gene encodes CDR1 SQVTM and CDR2 ANQGSEA. V lost 7 bases, J lost 3 bases, and 12 bases lay in between. This CDR3 contains 12 residues. The CDR3 nucleotides read TGCAGCGGAGCAGGGGCCGACTATGGCTACACCTTC. Its translation: CSGAGADYGYTF.

This clone was seen more than once but under ten times. The chain carries TRBV25-1 and TRBJ2-4; D remains ambiguous. V was trimmed by 3 bases and J by 1 base, leaving 7 bases between them. CDR1 and CDR2 (germline): MGHDK, SYGVNS. There are 14 residues in the CDR3. CDR3 region: CASSDAQAKNIQYF. CDR3 in DNA: TGTGCCAGCAGTGATGCTCAGGCCAAAAACATTCAGTACTTC.

This clone was detected a few times. This chain joins TRBV7-9 and TRBJ2-7, with 7 bases fitting TRBD1. Germline CDR1 SEHNR, CDR2 FQNEAQ (reference sequence). The V and J ends lost 6 bases and 5 bases, in that order; junction bases with no gene match: 4. The CDR3 length is 12 residues. Here the CDR3 reads CASSGDSHEQYF. CDR3 DNA: TGTGCCAGCAGTGGGGACAGCCACGAGCAGTACTTC.

Note on this clone: Other DNA sequences from this sample encode an identical CDR3 as well. This chain connects TRBV5-6 to TRBJ2-3; 11 bases are shared with TRBD2. This CDR3 has 15 amino acids. The ends lost 4 bases at V and 4 bases at J; junction bases unmatched: 5. Germline V gene sequence: CDR1 SGHDT, CDR2 YYEEEE. In DNA, the CDR3 is TGTGCCAGCAGCCTCCTAGCGGGGGGCCCAGATACGCAGTATTTT. Amino acid sequence: CASSLLAGGPDTQYF.

The chain recombines TRBV30 with TRBJ1-4; the D is unclear. V gave up 6 bases and J gave up 5 bases, with 13 bases separating them. The CDR3 extends over 13 amino acids. Germline loops: CDR1 GTSNPN, CDR2 SVGIG (reference sequence). CDR3 loop: CACEGRGNEKLFF. The CDR3 region has the DNA TGTGCCTGCGAGGGCAGAGGGAATGAAAAACTGTTTTTT.

The CDR3 DNA is TGTGCCACCAGCAGAGAGGACAGGAGAGAGAACACCTTC. Protein product: CATSREDRRENTF. The rearrangement joins TRBV15 to TRBJ1-2; TRBD1 matches at 7 bases. CDR1 LNHNV and CDR2 YYDKDF come from the germline V gene (reference sequence). There are 13 residues in the CDR3. V was pared by 0 bases and J by 12 bases, with 7 bases of the junction left unmatched.

V gene TRBV2 combines with J gene TRBJ2-2, with TRBD1 as a possible D gene (8 bases). Germline-derived CDR1 and CDR2 are SNHLY and FYNNEI. This CDR3 contains 14 residues. V dropped 6 bases and J dropped 6 bases, with 14 bases sitting between them. CDR3 protein: CASRWTGRAGELFF. CDR3 in DNA: TGTGCCAGCAGATGGACAGGGAGGGCCGGGGAGCTGTTTTTT.

The table lists this clone with a few counts. The chain carries TRBV18 and TRBJ2-2; D perhaps matches TRBD2 (6 bases). The germline gives CDR1 KGHSH, CDR2 LQKENI. Trimming took off 0 bases at V and 9 bases at J, with 11 bases between the two ends. There are 14 residues in the CDR3. The CDR3 nucleotides read TGTGCCAGCTCACCACCGGGACTTCCCCGGGAGCTGTTTTTT. This translates into CASSPPGLPRELFF.

The chain recombines TRBV18 with TRBJ2-3, with TRBD2 matching 11 bases. Germline CDR1 is KGHSH and CDR2 is LQKENI. The V segment lost 4 bases and the J segment 2 bases; nucleotides outside the gene matches: 5. The CDR3 is made up of 16 amino acids. CDR3: CASSLTSGDYTDTQYF. DNA for the CDR3: TGTGCCAGCTCACTGACTAGCGGGGACTACACAGATACGCAGTATTTT.

The chain carries TRBV28 and TRBJ1-1; D uncertain. The germline V and J ends were trimmed by 7 bases and 2 bases, with 11 bases remaining between them. Germline lookup yields CDR1 MDHEN and CDR2 SYDVKM. The CDR3 is 13 residues long. The CDR3, as DNA: TGTGCCAGCACACTGACTCGTAACACTGAAGCTTTCTTT. As protein: CASTLTRNTEAFF.

This clone was counted a few times. This sequence joins TRBV10-3 and TRBJ1-4; 8 bases line up with TRBD1. The CDR3 loop spans 14 amino acids. CDR1 is ENHRY and CDR2 is SYGVKD in the germline V gene. V was clipped by 3 bases and J by 10 bases; unmatched bases: 7. As DNA, the CDR3 is TGTGCCATCAGTGAAACCCAGGGGGCGGGAAAACTGTTTTTT. The encoded protein is CAISETQGAGKLFF.

This chain links TRBV6-5 with TRBJ1-2, with D possibly matching TRBD1 (5 bases). This CDR3 is built from 14 residues. The germline V gene encodes CDR1 MNHEY and CDR2 SVGAGI. With 5 bases removed from V and 8 bases from J, the gap between germline ends came to 18 bases. The CDR3 DNA follows: TGTGCCAGCAGTATAACGGGGGGACTCGTAGGCTACACCTTC. Protein sequence: CASSITGGLVGYTF.

This chain uses TRBV5-1 with TRBJ2-7, with D unclear. The CDR3 has 14 residues. Trimming left V 7 bases short and J 1 base short, with 15 bases between. CDR1 is SGHRS and CDR2 is YFSETQ in the germline V gene. The CDR3 nucleotides are TGCGCCAGCCGAGTTGGCAGCGCTTCCTACGAGCAGTACTTC. Encoded protein: CASRVGSASYEQYF.

This chain uses TRBV7-6 with TRBJ2-3; TRBD1 might be the D (6 bases). Germline values: CDR1 SGHVS, CDR2 FNYEAQ. Trimming removed 5 bases at V and 2 bases at J, with 17 bases between. This CDR3 is built from 16 residues. CDR3 loop: CASSQFNREITDTQYF. CDR3 DNA sequence: TGTGCCAGCAGCCAATTCAACAGGGAAATCACAGATACGCAGTATTTT. The complete variable domain, with remaining parts taken from reference TRBV7-6 and TRBJ2-3, reads GAGVSQSPRYKVTKRGQDVALRCDPISGHVSLYWYRQALGQGPEFLTYFNYEAQQDKSGLPNDRFSAERPEGSISTLTIQRTEQRDSAMYRCASSQFNREITDTQYFGPGTRLTVL.